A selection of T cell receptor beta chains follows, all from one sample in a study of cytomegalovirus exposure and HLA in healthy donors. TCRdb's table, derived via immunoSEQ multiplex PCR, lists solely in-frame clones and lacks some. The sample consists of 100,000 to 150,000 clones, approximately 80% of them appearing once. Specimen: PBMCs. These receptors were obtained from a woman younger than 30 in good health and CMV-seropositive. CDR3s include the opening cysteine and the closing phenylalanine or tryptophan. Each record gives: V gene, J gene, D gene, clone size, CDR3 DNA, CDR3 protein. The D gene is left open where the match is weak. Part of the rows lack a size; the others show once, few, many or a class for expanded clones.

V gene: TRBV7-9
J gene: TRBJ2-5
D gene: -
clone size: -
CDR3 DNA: TGTGCCAGCCGCCGGGACATACAAGAGACCCAGTACTTC
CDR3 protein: CASRRDIQETQYF

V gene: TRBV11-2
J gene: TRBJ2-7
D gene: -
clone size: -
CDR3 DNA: TGTGCCAGCAGCTTAGATTGGGGGAGGTACGAGCAGTACTTC
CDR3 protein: CASSLDWGRYEQYF

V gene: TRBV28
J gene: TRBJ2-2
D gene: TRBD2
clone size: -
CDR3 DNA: TGTGCCAGCAGTTCGAGACTAGCTCGGTTCACCGGGGAGCTGTTTTTT
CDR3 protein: CASSSRLARFTGELFF

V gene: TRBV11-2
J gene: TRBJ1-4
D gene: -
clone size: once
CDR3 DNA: TGTGCCAGCAGCCGCAACAGGGCCGATAATGAAAAACTGTTTTTT
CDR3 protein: CASSRNRADNEKLFF

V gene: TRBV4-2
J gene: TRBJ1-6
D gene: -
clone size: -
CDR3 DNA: TGTGCCAGCAGCCAACCAAACAGGGTTGCCTATAATTCACCCCTCCACTTT
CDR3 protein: CASSQPNRVAYNSPLHF

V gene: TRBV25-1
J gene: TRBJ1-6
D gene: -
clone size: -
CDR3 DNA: TGTGCCAGCAGTGGAGACACAAGCTCGTATAATTCACCCCTCCACTTT
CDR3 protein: CASSGDTSSYNSPLHF

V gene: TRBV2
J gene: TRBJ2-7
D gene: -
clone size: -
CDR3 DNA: TGTGCCAGCCGCTTCGGGACTTACTCCTACGAGCAGTACTTC
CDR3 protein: CASRFGTYSYEQYF

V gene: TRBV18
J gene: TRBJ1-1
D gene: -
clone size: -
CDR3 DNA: TGTGCCAGCTCACCGGGAGGGGTGGCTGAAGCTTTCTTT
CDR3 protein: CASSPGGVAEAFF

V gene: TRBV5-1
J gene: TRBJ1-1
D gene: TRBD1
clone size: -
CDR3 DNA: TGCGCCAGCAGCCCCACAGGGGGCGTCCCTGAAGCTTTCTTT
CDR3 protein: CASSPTGGVPEAFF

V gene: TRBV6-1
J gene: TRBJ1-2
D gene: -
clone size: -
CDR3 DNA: TGTGCCAGCAGTTCCGGACAGTATGGCTACACCTTC
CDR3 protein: CASSSGQYGYTF

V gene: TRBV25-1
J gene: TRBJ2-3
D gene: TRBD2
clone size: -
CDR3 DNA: TGTGCCAGCAGTCCGGGACTAGCTGAGTTTTCTAGCACAGATACGCAGTATTTT
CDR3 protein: CASSPGLAEFSSTDTQYF

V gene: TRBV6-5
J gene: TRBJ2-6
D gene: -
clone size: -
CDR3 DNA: TGTGCCAGCTCAGGGGCTGGGGCCAACGTCCTGACTTTC
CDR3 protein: CASSGAGANVLTF

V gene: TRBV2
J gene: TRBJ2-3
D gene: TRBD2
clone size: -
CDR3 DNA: TGTGCCAGCACCACACTAGCGGGGGAAGAGGATACGCAGTATTTT
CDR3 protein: CASTTLAGEEDTQYF

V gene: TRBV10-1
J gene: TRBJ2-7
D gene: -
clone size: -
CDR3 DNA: TGCGCCAGCAGTGAGTCAGGGGGCTACGAGCAGTACTTC
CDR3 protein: CASSESGGYEQYF

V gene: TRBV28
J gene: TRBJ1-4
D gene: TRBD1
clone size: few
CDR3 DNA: TGTGCCAGCAGTACGCTGTCAGGGGGCAATGAAAAACTGTTTTTT
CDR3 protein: CASSTLSGGNEKLFF

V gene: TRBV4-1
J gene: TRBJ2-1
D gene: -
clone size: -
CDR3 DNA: TGCGCCAGCAGCCACCCGGGACTTGAGCAGTTCTTC
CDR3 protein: CASSHPGLEQFF

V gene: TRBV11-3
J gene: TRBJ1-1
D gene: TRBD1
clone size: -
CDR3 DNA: TGTGCCAGCAGCAGACAGGGCACTGAAGCTTTCTTT
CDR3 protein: CASSRQGTEAFF

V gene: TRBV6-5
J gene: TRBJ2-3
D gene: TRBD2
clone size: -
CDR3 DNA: TGTGCCAGCAGTTACTCCAGCGGGGGGGTTACAGATACGCAGTATTTT
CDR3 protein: CASSYSSGGVTDTQYF

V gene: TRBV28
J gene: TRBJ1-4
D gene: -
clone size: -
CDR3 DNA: TGTGCCAGCAGTTCATTAGACCCCAGCGGTGAAAAACTGTTTTTT
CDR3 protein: CASSSLDPSGEKLFF

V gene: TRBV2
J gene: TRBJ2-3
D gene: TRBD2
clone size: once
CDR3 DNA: TGTGCCAGCCAGCCTAGCGGGGGTACAGATACGCAGTATTTT
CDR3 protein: CASQPSGGTDTQYF

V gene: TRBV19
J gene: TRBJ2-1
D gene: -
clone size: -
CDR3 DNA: TGTGCCAGTAGTAACCCGACAGGCTCCTACAATGAGCAGTTCTTC
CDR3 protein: CASSNPTGSYNEQFF

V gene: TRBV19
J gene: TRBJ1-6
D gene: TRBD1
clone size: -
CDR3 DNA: TGTGCCAGTAGCTTGGGACAGCTTAATTCACCCCTCCACTTT
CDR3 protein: CASSLGQLNSPLHF

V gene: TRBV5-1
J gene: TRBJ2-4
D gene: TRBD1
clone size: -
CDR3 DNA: TGCGCCAGCGGTACAGGGGTGGAAAACATTCAGTACTTC
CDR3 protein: CASGTGVENIQYF

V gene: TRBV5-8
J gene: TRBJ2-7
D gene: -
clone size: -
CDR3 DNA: TGTGCCAGCAGCTTGGTCGACGAGCAGTACTTC
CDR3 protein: CASSLVDEQYF

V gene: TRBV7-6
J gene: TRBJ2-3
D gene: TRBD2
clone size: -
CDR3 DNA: TGTGCCAGCAGCTTAGGACTAGCGGGGGGAGCGGATACGCAGTATTTT
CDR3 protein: CASSLGLAGGADTQYF

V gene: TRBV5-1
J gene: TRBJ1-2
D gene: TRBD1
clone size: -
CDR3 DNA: TGCGCCAGCAGCGGGGGACAGAACGATTATGGCTACACCTTC
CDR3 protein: CASSGGQNDYGYTF

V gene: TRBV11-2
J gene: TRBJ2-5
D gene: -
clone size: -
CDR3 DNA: TGTGCCAGCAGCTTAGAAGGGACAAAGTTTCAAGAGACCCAGTACTTC
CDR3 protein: CASSLEGTKFQETQYF

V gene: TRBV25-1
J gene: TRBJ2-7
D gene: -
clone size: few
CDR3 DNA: TGTGCCAGCAGTGACCCGACAGGCCCGGGATCCTACGAGCAGTACTTC
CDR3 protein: CASSDPTGPGSYEQYF

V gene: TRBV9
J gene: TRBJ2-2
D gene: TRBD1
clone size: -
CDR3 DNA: TGTGCCAGCAAAGGGGGCTCGGACACCGGGGAGCTGTTTTTT
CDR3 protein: CASKGGSDTGELFF

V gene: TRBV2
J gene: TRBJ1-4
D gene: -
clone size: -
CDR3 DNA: TGTGCCAGTAACAGGGACCCTAATGAAAAACTGTTTTTT
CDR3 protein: CASNRDPNEKLFF

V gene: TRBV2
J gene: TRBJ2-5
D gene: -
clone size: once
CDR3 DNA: TGTGCCAGCAGTCCTTCCCTCCTCAACTCAGAGACCCAGTACTTC
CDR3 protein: CASSPSLLNSETQYF

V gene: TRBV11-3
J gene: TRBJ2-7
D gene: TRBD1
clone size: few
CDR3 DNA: TGTGCCAGCAGCTTCCCCGGACAGGGTAGCGAGCAGTACTTC
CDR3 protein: CASSFPGQGSEQYF

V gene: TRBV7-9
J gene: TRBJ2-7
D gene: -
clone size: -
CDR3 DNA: TGTTCCAGCAGCGCTCGGGACAAAGCCTACGAGCAGTACTTC
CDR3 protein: CSSSARDKAYEQYF

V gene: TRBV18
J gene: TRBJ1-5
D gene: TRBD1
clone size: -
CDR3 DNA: TGTGCCAGCTCACGGATCGGGACAGGGACTCAGCCCCAGCATTTT
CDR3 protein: CASSRIGTGTQPQHF

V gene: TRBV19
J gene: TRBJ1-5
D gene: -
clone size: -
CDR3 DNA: TGTGCCAGTTCCGGGACACTTAATCAGCCCCAGCATTTT
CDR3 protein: CASSGTLNQPQHF

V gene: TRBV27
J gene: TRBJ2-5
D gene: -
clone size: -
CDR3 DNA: TGTGCCAGCAGTCCCCTAGGGGAAGAGACCCAGTACTTC
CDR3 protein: CASSPLGEETQYF

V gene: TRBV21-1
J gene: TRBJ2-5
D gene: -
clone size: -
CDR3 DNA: TGTGCCAGCATCGGGGTCACGCGCGAGACCCAGTACTTC
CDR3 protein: CASIGVTRETQYF

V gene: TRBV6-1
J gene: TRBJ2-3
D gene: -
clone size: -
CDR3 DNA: TGTGCCAGCAGTGAAAGGGGGGGGCTGGATACGCAGTATTTT
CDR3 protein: CASSERGGLDTQYF

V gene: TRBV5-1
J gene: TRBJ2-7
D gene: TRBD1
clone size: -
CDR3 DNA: TGCGCCAGCAGCCCGCAACAGGGGGTTAGCTCCTACGAGCAGTACTTC
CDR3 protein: CASSPQQGVSSYEQYF

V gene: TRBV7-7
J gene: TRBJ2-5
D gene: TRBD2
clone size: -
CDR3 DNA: TGTGCTAGCAGCTTAGGCTCCAATGGGGGGAGGGGAGAGACCCAGTACTTC
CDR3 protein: CASSLGSNGGRGETQYF

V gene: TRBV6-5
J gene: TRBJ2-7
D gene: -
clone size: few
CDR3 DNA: TGTGCCAGCAGTTACTCAGGTGAGGGAACGTACGAGCAGTACTTC
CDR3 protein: CASSYSGEGTYEQYF

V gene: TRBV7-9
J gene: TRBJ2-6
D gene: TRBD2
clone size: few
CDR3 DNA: TGTGCCGGGGGACTACCAACTAGCGGGGCCAACGTCCTGACTTTC
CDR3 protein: CAGGLPTSGANVLTF

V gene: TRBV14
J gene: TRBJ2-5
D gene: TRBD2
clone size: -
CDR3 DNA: TGTGCCAGCAGCCAATGGTTTAACGGGGGGGCTGAGGAGACCCAGTACTTC
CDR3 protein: CASSQWFNGGAEETQYF

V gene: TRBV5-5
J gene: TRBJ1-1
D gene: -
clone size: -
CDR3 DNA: TGTGCCAGCAGCCTACAGGGTGGGAACACTGAAGCTTTCTTT
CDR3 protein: CASSLQGGNTEAFF

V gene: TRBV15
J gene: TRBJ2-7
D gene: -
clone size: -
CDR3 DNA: TGTGCCACCAGCACCCCAGGGGACGGACCGGACTCCTACGAGCAGTACTTC
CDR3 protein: CATSTPGDGPDSYEQYF

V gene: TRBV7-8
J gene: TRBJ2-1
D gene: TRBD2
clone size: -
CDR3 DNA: TGTGCCAGCAGCCCGGGACTAGCGGGGGCCGGGTACAATGAGCAGTTCTTC
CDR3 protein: CASSPGLAGAGYNEQFF

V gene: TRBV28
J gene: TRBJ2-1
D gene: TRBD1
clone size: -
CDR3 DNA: TGTGCCAGCAGTACTGGACAGGGTTCCTACAATGAGCAGTTCTTC
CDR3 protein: CASSTGQGSYNEQFF

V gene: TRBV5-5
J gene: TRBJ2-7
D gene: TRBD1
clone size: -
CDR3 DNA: TGTGCCAGCAGCCTCACGACAGGGATCGCCTACGAGCAGTACTTC
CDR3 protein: CASSLTTGIAYEQYF

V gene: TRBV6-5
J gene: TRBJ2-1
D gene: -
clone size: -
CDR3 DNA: TGTGCCAGCAGTTACTCTGGCGGGGTCTTCAATGAGCAGTTCTTC
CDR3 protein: CASSYSGGVFNEQFF

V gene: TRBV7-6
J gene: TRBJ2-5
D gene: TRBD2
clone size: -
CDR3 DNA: TGTGCCAGCAGCTTAGCTACTCCGGGTAGCGGGTTGTATGAGACCCAGTACTTC
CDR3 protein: CASSLATPGSGLYETQYF

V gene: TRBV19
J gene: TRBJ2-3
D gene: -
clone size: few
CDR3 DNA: TGTGCCAGTAGTATAGGTCTGGGGGCGACAGATACGCAGTATTTT
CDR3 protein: CASSIGLGATDTQYF

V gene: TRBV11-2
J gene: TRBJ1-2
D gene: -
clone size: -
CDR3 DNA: TGTGCCAGCAGGGTCGCCTCTGGTACTTATGGCTACACCTTC
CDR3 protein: CASRVASGTYGYTF

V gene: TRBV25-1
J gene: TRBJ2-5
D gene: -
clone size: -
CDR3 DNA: TGTGCCAGCAGTGGAAGGAAGGGGCTGGGCCAAGAGACCCAGTACTTC
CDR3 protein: CASSGRKGLGQETQYF

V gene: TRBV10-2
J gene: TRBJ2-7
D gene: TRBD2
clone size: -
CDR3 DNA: TGCGCCAGCAGGAGGACTAGCGGGGGGGCAGGGGAGCAGTACTTC
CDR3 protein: CASRRTSGGAGEQYF

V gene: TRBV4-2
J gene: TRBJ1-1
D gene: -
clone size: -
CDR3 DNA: TGTGCCAGCAGCCAAGATGGGCAGAGTGAAGCTTTCTTT
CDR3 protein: CASSQDGQSEAFF

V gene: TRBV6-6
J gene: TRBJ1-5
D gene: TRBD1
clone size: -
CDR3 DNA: TGTGCCAGCAGTTACACACAGGGGAATCAGCCCCAGCATTTT
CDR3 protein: CASSYTQGNQPQHF

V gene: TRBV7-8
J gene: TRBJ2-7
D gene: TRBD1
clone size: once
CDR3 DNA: TGTGCCAGCAGCCCGGACAGGCAGGGCGAGCAGTACTTC
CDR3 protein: CASSPDRQGEQYF

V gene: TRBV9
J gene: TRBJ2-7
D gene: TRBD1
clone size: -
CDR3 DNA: TGTGCCAGCAGCGTAACCGGGACAGGGGGCACAGAGCAGTACTTC
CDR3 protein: CASSVTGTGGTEQYF

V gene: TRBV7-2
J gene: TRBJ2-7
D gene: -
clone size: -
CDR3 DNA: TGTGCCAGCAGCTACCCAGGGGTCGAGCAGTACTTC
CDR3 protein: CASSYPGVEQYF